The rows below give T cell receptor beta chains drawn from one sample of a study of blood T cell repertoires in COVID-19. Generated by immunoSEQ multiplex PCR, the TCRdb table keeps only in-frame clones and is missing some. The table lists 65,000 to 90,000 clones, approximately 86% of them singletons. Sequencing was done on a sample of peripheral blood. These receptors originate from a man older than 75 with COVID-19, enrolled during active disease. The CDR3 runs from the conserved cysteine through the conserved F or W. D genes are given only for firm matches. The size field is filled for only some rows; it gives once, few, many or a size class.

J gene | D gene | V gene | clone size | CDR3 protein | CDR3 DNA
TRBJ1-2 | - | TRBV7-6 | once | CASSLEQGAGYTF | TGTGCCAGCAGCTTAGAACAGGGCGCTGGCTACACCTTC
TRBJ2-5 | - | TRBV2 | - | CASSPVREETQYF | TGTGCCAGCAGCCCCGTCCGGGAAGAGACCCAGTACTTC
TRBJ1-5 | TRBD1 | TRBV19 | - | CASTPPGQVFDQPQHF | TGTGCCAGTACCCCTCCGGGACAGGTTTTCGATCAGCCCCAGCATTTT
TRBJ2-3 | TRBD1 | TRBV4-3 | - | CASSPQGQGTDTQYF | TGCGCCAGCAGCCCACAAGGACAGGGCACAGATACGCAGTATTTT
TRBJ1-1 | - | TRBV20-1 | - | CSASPGVLAEAFF | TGCAGTGCTAGTCCAGGGGTGCTCGCTGAAGCTTTCTTT
TRBJ2-7 | TRBD2 | TRBV11-2 | - | CASSLDRNVLAGGQYF | TGTGCCAGCAGCTTAGATCGCAATGTTCTAGCGGGGGGGCAGTACTTC
TRBJ1-1 | TRBD1 | TRBV11-3 | - | CASNGRGRDTEAFF | TGTGCCAGCAACGGCAGGGGGCGCGACACTGAAGCTTTCTTT
TRBJ2-3 | - | TRBV11-3 | - | CASSPPSQEGTDTQYF | TGTGCCAGCAGCCCCCCTAGTCAGGAGGGCACAGATACGCAGTATTTT
TRBJ2-7 | TRBD1 | TRBV18 | - | CASSPPDRVYYEQYF | TGTGCCAGCTCACCACCGGACAGGGTTTACTACGAGCAGTACTTC
TRBJ1-2 | - | TRBV27 | - | CASSFRDYGYTF | TGTGCCAGCAGTTTCAGGGATTATGGCTACACCTTC
TRBJ1-2 | - | TRBV5-1 | - | CASSPRAGRPLYGYTF | TGCGCCAGCAGCCCCCGCGCAGGGCGCCCACTCTATGGCTACACCTTC
TRBJ2-6 | - | TRBV19 | - | CASSFIRGASGANVLTF | TGTGCCAGTAGTTTCATCAGGGGGGCCTCTGGGGCCAACGTCCTGACTTTC
TRBJ2-1 | - | TRBV13 | - | CASSLLRGPYNEQFF | TGTGCCAGCAGCTTACTGCGGGGGCCCTACAATGAGCAGTTCTTC
TRBJ2-2 | - | TRBV2 | few | CASTGTNTGELFF | TGTGCCAGCACCGGGACAAACACCGGGGAGCTGTTTTTT
TRBJ1-5 | TRBD1 | TRBV6-5 | - | CASNGQGGNQPQHF | TGTGCCAGCAATGGACAGGGCGGCAATCAGCCCCAGCATTTT
TRBJ1-1 | TRBD1 | TRBV12-3/TRBV12-4 | - | CASSTGGLAEAFF | TGTGCCAGCAGTACAGGGGGCCTGGCCGAAGCTTTCTTT
TRBJ1-2 | - | TRBV5-1 | - | CASSPRGVNYGYTF | TGCGCCAGCAGCCCCCGGGGGGTTAACTACGGCTACACCTTC
TRBJ1-4 | - | TRBV19 | - | CATGGGTGGRVNEKLFF | TGTGCCACGGGAGGGGGAACCGGAGGCCGAGTTAATGAAAAACTGTTTTTT
TRBJ2-7 | TRBD1 | TRBV5-5 | once | CASSSGTGEYEQYF | TGTGCCAGCAGCTCCGGGACAGGGGAGTACGAGCAGTACTTC
TRBJ1-2 | - | TRBV5-1 | few | CASSLERRQNYGYTF | TGCGCCAGCAGCTTGGAGAGGCGTCAGAACTATGGCTACACCTTC
TRBJ1-2 | - | TRBV5-1 | - | CASSRITGGRYGYTF | TGCGCCAGCAGCCGTATTACGGGGGGACGCTATGGCTACACCTTC
TRBJ2-7 | TRBD1 | TRBV18 | - | CASSPGTGVPEQYF | TGTGCCAGCTCACCGGGGACAGGGGTCCCCGAGCAGTACTTC
TRBJ2-6 | TRBD1 | TRBV7-9 | - | CASSRDSSSGANVLTF | TGTGCCAGCAGCCGGGACAGCTCCTCTGGGGCCAACGTCCTGACTTTC
TRBJ2-5 | - | TRBV27 | few | CASSLSSDYYQTQYF | TGTGCCAGCAGTTTATCCTCGGACTATTATCAGACCCAGTACTTC
TRBJ1-2 | - | TRBV7-9 | - | CASRATLNYGYTF | TGTGCCAGCAGGGCGACACTGAACTATGGCTACACCTTC
TRBJ1-5 | - | TRBV19 | - | CASSIPGNQPQHF | TGTGCCAGTAGTATACCGGGCAATCAGCCCCAGCATTTT
TRBJ1-4 | - | TRBV9 | - | CASSAQPNLRTNEKLFF | TGTGCCAGCAGCGCCCAACCGAACCTGCGGACTAATGAAAAACTGTTTTTT
TRBJ2-3 | TRBD2 | TRBV18 | - | CASSPGLAGADTQYF | TGTGCCAGCTCACCAGGACTAGCGGGGGCAGATACGCAGTATTTT
TRBJ1-1 | - | TRBV7-9 | - | CASSLGWALNTEAFF | TGTGCCAGCAGCTTAGGGTGGGCACTGAACACTGAAGCTTTCTTT
TRBJ2-1 | - | TRBV7-3 | few | CASSLRAEQFF | TGTGCCAGCAGCTTAAGGGCTGAGCAGTTCTTC
TRBJ2-3 | TRBD2 | TRBV11-2 | - | CASSPAGWLAGSHTQYF | TGTGCCAGCAGCCCGGCCGGCTGGCTAGCGGGGTCCCATACGCAGTATTTT
TRBJ1-2 | - | TRBV27 | - | CASSFRGKGYTF | TGTGCCAGCAGTTTTAGAGGGAAAGGCTACACCTTC
TRBJ2-1 | TRBD2 | TRBV9 | - | CASSVLGTSGNNEQFF | TGTGCCAGCAGCGTTCTCGGGACTAGCGGCAACAATGAGCAGTTCTTC
TRBJ2-7 | TRBD1 | TRBV5-5 | - | CASSLQGIYEQYF | TGTGCCAGCAGCTTACAGGGGATCTACGAGCAGTACTTC
TRBJ2-1 | TRBD2 | TRBV2 | - | CASSLRTSGRANNEQFF | TGTGCCAGCAGTCTTAGGACTAGCGGGAGGGCGAACAATGAGCAGTTCTTC
TRBJ1-5 | TRBD1 | TRBV7-2 | once | CASCLYTGGREPQHF | TGTGCCAGCTGCTTATACACAGGGGGCAGGGAGCCCCAGCATTTT
TRBJ1-5 | - | TRBV6-1 | - | CASSEGRAQHF | TGTGCCAGCAGTGAAGGAAGAGCCCAGCATTTT
TRBJ2-2 | TRBD2 | TRBV27 | few | CASSWQRGGVGELFF | TGTGCCAGCTCCTGGCAGCGGGGGGGCGTCGGGGAGCTGTTTTTT
TRBJ2-7 | - | TRBV3-1/TRBV3-2 | once | CASSQQGGGLDEQYF | TGTGCCAGCAGCCAACAGGGGGGAGGTCTGGACGAGCAGTACTTC
TRBJ2-7 | - | TRBV18 | few | CASSPGLSSYEQYF | TGTGCCAGCTCACCAGGTCTCAGCTCCTACGAGCAGTACTTC
TRBJ2-2 | TRBD2 | TRBV19 | - | CASSSGGVPTGELFF | TGTGCCAGTAGTAGCGGGGGGGTTCCTACCGGGGAGCTGTTTTTT
TRBJ2-1 | TRBD1 | TRBV3-1/TRBV3-2 | - | CASSHRRQGANEQFF | TGTGCCAGCAGCCACCGAAGACAGGGGGCGAATGAGCAGTTCTTC
TRBJ1-3 | TRBD1 | TRBV28 | - | CASSSTGAGNTIYF | TGTGCCAGCAGTTCGACAGGGGCTGGAAACACCATATATTTT
TRBJ2-7 | - | TRBV29-1 | - | CSVARSGSYEQYF | TGCAGCGTTGCGAGGTCGGGATCCTACGAGCAGTACTTC
TRBJ1-4 | TRBD1 | TRBV5-5 | - | CASAARGNEKLFF | TGTGCCAGCGCGGCCAGGGGGAATGAAAAACTGTTTTTT
TRBJ2-1 | - | TRBV7-2 | - | CASSQGERVTNEQFF | TGTGCCAGCAGTCAAGGGGAACGGGTAACCAATGAGCAGTTCTTC
TRBJ2-4 | - | TRBV7-2 | - | CASSPQGAKNIQYF | TGTGCCAGCAGCCCCCAGGGAGCCAAAAACATTCAGTACTTC
TRBJ1-5 | - | TRBV6-5 | - | CASTQSLRDQPQHF | TGTGCCAGCACCCAATCTTTACGCGATCAGCCCCAGCATTTT
TRBJ2-1 | TRBD1 | TRBV5-1 | - | CASSSWTGENEQFF | TGCGCCAGCAGCTCCTGGACAGGGGAGAATGAGCAGTTCTTC
TRBJ2-5 | - | TRBV24-1 | - | CATSVGAQETQYF | TGTGCCACCAGTGTAGGGGCTCAAGAGACCCAGTACTTC
TRBJ1-6 | TRBD1 | TRBV19 | - | CATKGGQADNSPLHF | TGTGCCACCAAGGGTGGACAGGCCGATAATTCACCCCTCCACTTT
TRBJ2-1 | - | TRBV14 | - | CASSRYGGPTNEQFF | TGTGCCAGCAGCCGCTACGGGGGACCCACCAATGAGCAGTTCTTC
TRBJ1-4 | TRBD1 | TRBV6-5 | - | CASSYSEGTGDEKLFF | TGTGCCAGCAGTTACTCCGAAGGGACAGGGGATGAAAAACTGTTTTTT
TRBJ1-2 | TRBD1 | TRBV9 | - | CASSVRGGWGGYTF | TGTGCCAGCAGCGTTAGAGGGGGCTGGGGTGGCTACACCTTC
TRBJ2-5 | - | TRBV7-2 | - | CASSLQGETQYF | TGTGCCAGCAGCTTACAGGGAGAGACCCAGTACTTC
TRBJ1-2 | TRBD1 | TRBV5-1 | - | CASSFQGVDGYTF | TGCGCCAGCAGCTTCCAGGGGGTAGATGGCTACACCTTC
TRBJ2-3 | - | TRBV19 | - | CASSSGDTQYF | TGTGCCAGTAGTAGCGGGGATACGCAGTATTTT
TRBJ1-1 | TRBD1 | TRBV6-2/TRBV6-3 | - | CASSWDRNTEAFF | TGTGCCAGCAGCTGGGACAGGAACACTGAAGCTTTCTTT
TRBJ1-1 | TRBD1 | TRBV6-7 | - | CASSYPFDRGATEAFF | TGTGCCAGCAGTTATCCCTTCGACAGGGGAGCCACTGAAGCTTTCTTT